The 4 T cell receptor beta chains below were found in one sample sequenced in a study of graft-versus-host responses after intestinal transplantation. To release intraepithelial and lamina propria lymphocytes, the graft tissue was processed. Produced via immunoSEQ multiplex PCR; TCRdb's table is partial and in-frame only. The sample consists of some 5,600 clones, about 75% of them appearing once. The input for sequencing was ileum tissue, taken around 230 days after intestinal transplant. The source is a human patient who received an intestinal transplant, so some T cells may come from the graft donor.

This sequence joins TRBV5-6 and TRBJ2-3; 9 bases are shared with TRBD2. The length of the CDR3 is 15 residues. Germline-derived CDR1 and CDR2 are SGHDT and YYEEEE. Trimming cost V 0 bases and J 1 base; bases outside gene matches: 0. The CDR3 nucleotides are TGTGCCAGCAGCTTGGGGACTAGCGGCACAGATACGCAGTATTTT. As protein: CASSLGTSGTDTQYF.

Comments on this clone: The identical CDR3 is also encoded by other nucleotide sequences in the sample. The chain combines TRBV30 with TRBJ1-2; a weak D match, TRBD1 (5 bases). Germline values: CDR1 GTSNPN, CDR2 SVGIG (reference sequence). This CDR3 contains 13 residues. V dropped 2 bases and J dropped 7 bases, with 14 bases sitting between them. CDR3 DNA: TGTGCCTGGAGTACGGGGCTGGGGAGTGGCTACACCTTC. The encoded protein is CAWSTGLGSGYTF.

This chain connects TRBV28 to TRBJ2-3; D gene unclear. Trimming took 3 bases from V and 2 from J, leaving 9 bases between them. CDR3 length: 14 amino acids. Germline CDR1 and CDR2: MDHEN and SYDVKM. CDR3 in DNA: TGTGCCAGCAGTTTGGAACTTTTCACAGATACGCAGTATTTT. Amino acid sequence: CASSLELFTDTQYF.

V usage is TRBV9 and J usage is TRBJ2-7; D might be TRBD2 (5 bases). CDR1 SGDLS and CDR2 YYNGEE come from the germline V gene. Trimming shortened V by 3 bases and J by 0 bases, and 10 bases separated the two germline ends. This CDR3 region has 14 residues. The CDR3 sequence: CASSERSYSYEQYF. The CDR3 DNA sequence: TGTGCCAGCAGCGAGCGGTCGTACTCCTACGAGCAGTACTTC. Together with reference TRBV9 and TRBJ2-7, the CDR3 gives the full variable domain: DSGVTQTPKHLITATGQRVTLRCSPRSGDLSVYWYQQSLDQGLQFLIQYYNGEERAKGNILERFSAQQFPDLHSELNLSSLELGDSALYFCASSERSYSYEQYFGPGTRLTVT.